This T cell receptor (beta chain) was obtained from a study of shared clonotypes between healthy human individuals. V was shortened by 3 bases and J by 7 bases, with 14 bases between the two germline ends. Germline CDR1 and CDR2: SGHRS and YFSETQ. The CDR3 has 14 residues. TCRdb keeps only in-frame clones here, not all; method: immunoSEQ multiplex PCR. The sample consists of some 2,500,000 clones, roughly 93% of them appearing once. The sequencing sample was made of naive CD4+ T cells from PBMCs. This sample's subset: CD45RA+ positively selected. V gene TRBV5-1 combines with J gene TRBJ2-1, with D possibly being TRBD1 (8 bases). This clonotype was obtained from a man aged 18 to 29 in good health. Some clones in this sample may be carry-over from other donors' samples. For the CDR3, the DNA is TGCGCCAGCAGCTCGGACAGGGAGGGGAATGAGCAGTTCTTC. As protein: CASSSDREGNEQFF.